One sample yielded the 8 T cell receptor beta chains listed below, sequenced in a study of shared clonotypes between healthy human individuals. Sequenced by immunoSEQ multiplex PCR; TCRdb stores in-frame clones only, minus some. The repertoire holds about 2.1 million clones, with approximately 92% as singletons. Naive CD8 cells, CD45RO-negative and positively selected for CCR7, excluded terminally differentiated effector memory CD45RA+ cells. Input material: naive CD8+ T cells from PBMCs. These receptors were collected from a man in his late teens or twenties in good health. Some clones in this sample may be carry-over from other donors' samples.

With regard to this clone: Distinct nucleotide sequences in the sample also encode this CDR3. V usage is TRBV28 and J usage is TRBJ1-5; 9 bases are a match to TRBD1. The CDR3 spans 14 residues. Trimming removed 4 bases from V and 6 bases from J; junction bases left unmatched: 4. Germline assignment: CDR1 MDHEN and CDR2 SYDVKM. This CDR3 reads CASSSTGGGQPQHF. CDR3 bases: TGTGCCAGCAGTTCTACAGGGGGCGGTCAGCCCCAGCATTTT.

This chain uses TRBV9 with TRBJ2-7; no clear D. Trimming shortened V by 4 bases and J by 0 bases, and 14 bases separated the two germline ends. The CDR3 length is 15 residues. In germline, CDR1 is SGDLS, CDR2 YYNGEE. CDR3 residues: CASSPERTGSYEQYF. The CDR3 nucleotides are TGTGCCAGCAGCCCAGAGAGGACGGGCTCCTACGAGCAGTACTTC.

The V call is TRBV1, the J call TRBJ2-5; the tabulated D call, TRBD2, remains unverified against the DNA. TRBV1 is a recognized pseudogene. This CDR3 region has 18 residues. The CDR3, as DNA: TGCACCAGCAGCCAAGAGGGACTAGCGGGAGGGAGGGGGGAGACCCAGTACTTC. This codes for CTSSQEGLAGGRGETQYF.

The J gene is TRBJ2-1, the V gene TRBV9; no reliable D call. This CDR3 contains 16 residues. V lost 4 bases to trimming and J lost 2 bases, with 16 bases between them. CDR1 and CDR2 from the germline V gene are SGDLS and YYNGEE. The CDR3 sequence: CASSPRGRTAYNEQFF. DNA of the CDR3: TGTGCCAGCAGCCCCCGTGGGCGGACGGCCTACAATGAGCAGTTCTTC. Full variable domain (outside the CDR3, taken from reference TRBV9 and TRBJ2-1): DSGVTQTPKHLITATGQRVTLRCSPRSGDLSVYWYQQSLDQGLQFLIQYYNGEERAKGNILERFSAQQFPDLHSELNLSSLELGDSALYFCASSPRGRTAYNEQFFGPGTRLTVL.

CDR3 residues: CASSQAIGLAGDTQYF. Written as DNA, the CDR3 is TGCGCCAGCAGCCAAGCCATAGGACTAGCGGGAGATACGCAGTATTTT. V and J are TRBV4-3 and TRBJ2-3, with TRBD2 identical over 11 bases. The V gene end was trimmed by 1 base and the J gene end by 5 bases; junction bases not matched to a gene: 5. Germline CDR1 is LGHNA and CDR2 is YSLEER. The CDR3 totals 16 residues.

The V and J genes are TRBV10-2 and TRBJ2-4, with a weak D call TRBD2 (5 bases). Germline V gene data show CDR1 as WSHSY and CDR2 as SAAADI. V lost 6 bases and J lost 6, with 18 bases in between. The CDR3 has 15 residues. The CDR3, as DNA: TGCGCCAGCAGCGGGCCCCGGGAAGCATTAAACATTCAGTACTTC. It encodes CASSGPREALNIQYF.

This chain uses TRBV10-2 with TRBJ2-3, with D maybe TRBD2 (6 bases). The CDR3 extends over 14 amino acids. Germline CDR1 and CDR2: WSHSY and SAAADI. V gave up 6 bases and J gave up 2 bases, with 12 bases separating them. In DNA, the CDR3 is TGCGCCAGCAGGGCCGGGACTTACACAGATACGCAGTATTTT. Translation gives CASRAGTYTDTQYF.

This clone was seen only a few times. Other DNA sequences in the same sample also yield this CDR3. V and J are TRBV29-1 and TRBJ1-1; no definite D call. V shed 5 bases and J shed 4 bases, with 8 bases lying between them. The CDR3 runs 11 residues. Per the germline V gene, CDR1 is SQVTM and CDR2 is ANQGSEA. CDR3 region: CSVLGGTEAFF. DNA of the CDR3: TGCAGCGTTCTCGGCGGCACTGAAGCTTTCTTT.